A selection of T cell receptor beta chains follows, all from one sample in a study of T cells in Graves' hyperthyroidism and ophthalmopathy. TCRdb reprocessed the multiplex PCR reads via MiXCR and lists one record per CDR3 protein. The sample lists about 420,000 distinct CDR3 sequences, about 13% seen once, with 5.3% in the top ten. Sample: blood. The receptors originated from a woman younger than 35 with Graves' hyperthyroidism. Both conserved end residues are part of each CDR3. Fields, in order: V gene, J gene, clone size, D gene, CDR3 protein, CDR3 DNA. The D gene is left open where the match is weak. Only some rows state a clone size, as once, few, many or a class for expanded clones.

V gene: TRBV27
J gene: TRBJ2-7
clone size: NA
D gene: NA
CDR3 protein: CASSQSGTFPYEQYF
CDR3 DNA: TGTGCCAGCAGTCAATCCGGGACTTTTCCCTACGAGCAGTACTTC

V gene: TRBV11-2
J gene: TRBJ2-1
clone size: many
D gene: TRBD1
CDR3 protein: CASSLGPGGNEQFF
CDR3 DNA: TGTGCCAGCAGCTTAGGTCCAGGGGGCAATGAGCAGTTCTTC

V gene: TRBV10-1
J gene: TRBJ1-1
clone size: many
D gene: NA
CDR3 protein: CASSEKGRAEAFF
CDR3 DNA: TGCGCCAGCAGTGAGAAGGGGAGGGCTGAAGCTTTCTTT

V gene: TRBV20-1
J gene: TRBJ2-7
clone size: NA
D gene: TRBD1
CDR3 protein: CSVRDSRSEQYF
CDR3 DNA: TGCAGTGTTAGGGACAGTCGGAGCGAGCAGTACTTC

V gene: TRBV7-9
J gene: TRBJ1-1
clone size: many
D gene: TRBD1
CDR3 protein: CASSPTTGKNTEAFF
CDR3 DNA: TGTGCCAGCAGCCCAACGACAGGGAAGAACACTGAAGCTTTCTTT

V gene: TRBV5-1
J gene: TRBJ2-3
clone size: many
D gene: NA
CDR3 protein: CASSLGSTGSRTDTQYF
CDR3 DNA: TGCGCCAGCAGCTTGGGATCTACAGGGAGTCGGACAGATACGCAGTATTTT

V gene: TRBV6-5
J gene: TRBJ2-7
clone size: NA
D gene: TRBD2
CDR3 protein: CASRSGGIDEQYF
CDR3 DNA: TGTGCCAGCCGTTCGGGGGGGATCGACGAGCAGTACTTC

V gene: TRBV10-3
J gene: TRBJ2-2
clone size: many
D gene: TRBD2
CDR3 protein: CAIRDLAGGPTGELFF
CDR3 DNA: TGTGCCATCAGGGATCTAGCGGGAGGGCCCACCGGGGAGCTGTTTTTT

V gene: TRBV20-1
J gene: TRBJ1-1
clone size: few
D gene: NA
CDR3 protein: CSALQDTEAFF
CDR3 DNA: TGCAGTGCTCTACAGGACACTGAAGCTTTCTTT

V gene: TRBV20-1
J gene: TRBJ2-7
clone size: many
D gene: TRBD1
CDR3 protein: CSALGQTTYEQYF
CDR3 DNA: TGCAGTGCCTTGGGACAGACGACCTACGAGCAGTACTTC

V gene: TRBV7-2
J gene: TRBJ2-7
clone size: many
D gene: NA
CDR3 protein: CASSLGTAEQYF
CDR3 DNA: TGTGCCAGCAGCTTAGGGACAGCTGAGCAGTACTTC

V gene: TRBV4-3
J gene: TRBJ2-5
clone size: few
D gene: NA
CDR3 protein: CASSQDSAQETQYF
CDR3 DNA: TGCGCCAGCAGCCAAGATTCAGCCCAAGAGACCCAGTACTTC

V gene: TRBV24-1
J gene: TRBJ2-3
clone size: many
D gene: NA
CDR3 protein: CATSDFVREYTDTQYF
CDR3 DNA: TGTGCCACCAGTGATTTTGTGAGGGAATACACAGATACGCAGTATTTT

V gene: TRBV6-1
J gene: TRBJ1-2
clone size: many
D gene: NA
CDR3 protein: CASSGQENGYTF
CDR3 DNA: TGTGCCAGCAGTGGACAGGAGAATGGCTACACCTTC

V gene: TRBV20-1
J gene: TRBJ2-3
clone size: NA
D gene: NA
CDR3 protein: CSVPGRGNTDTQYF
CDR3 DNA: TGCAGTGTTCCGGGACGGGGGAACACAGATACGCAGTATTTT

V gene: TRBV6-5
J gene: TRBJ2-7
clone size: few
D gene: TRBD2
CDR3 protein: CASSYYGGGGLAGSYEQYF
CDR3 DNA: TGTGCCAGCAGTTACTACGGTGGGGGTGGCCTAGCGGGCTCCTACGAGCAGTACTTC

V gene: TRBV5-1
J gene: TRBJ2-2
clone size: few
D gene: NA
CDR3 protein: CASSAQGNTGELFF
CDR3 DNA: TGCGCCAGCAGCGCACAGGGGAACACCGGGGAGCTGTTTTTT

V gene: TRBV18
J gene: TRBJ2-2
clone size: few
D gene: NA
CDR3 protein: CASSPPTETAGELFF
CDR3 DNA: TGTGCCAGCTCACCACCGACAGAGACCGCCGGGGAGCTGTTTTTT

V gene: TRBV3-1
J gene: TRBJ2-2
clone size: NA
D gene: TRBD2
CDR3 protein: CASSQSSGSLAGELFF
CDR3 DNA: TGTGCCAGCAGCCAATCTAGCGGGAGTCTCGCCGGGGAGCTGTTTTTT

V gene: TRBV5-6
J gene: TRBJ2-1
clone size: NA
D gene: NA
CDR3 protein: CASSLVDLPKLYNEQFF
CDR3 DNA: TGTGCCAGCAGCTTGGTCGACCTCCCCAAGTTATACAATGAGCAGTTCTTC

V gene: TRBV20-1
J gene: TRBJ2-3
clone size: many
D gene: NA
CDR3 protein: CSARGFPDTQYF
CDR3 DNA: TGCAGTGCGAGGGGATTTCCAGATACGCAGTATTTT

V gene: TRBV6-5
J gene: TRBJ2-7
clone size: many
D gene: NA
CDR3 protein: CASSYSRKRGYEQYF
CDR3 DNA: TGTGCCAGCAGTTACTCGAGGAAAAGGGGATACGAGCAGTACTTC

V gene: TRBV6-2/TRBV6-3
J gene: TRBJ2-1
clone size: many
D gene: TRBD2
CDR3 protein: CASSYKAGDIYNEQFF
CDR3 DNA: TGTGCCAGCAGTTACAAAGCGGGAGACATATACAATGAGCAGTTCTTC

V gene: TRBV12-3/TRBV12-4
J gene: TRBJ2-1
clone size: many
D gene: NA
CDR3 protein: CASSTGRENEQFF
CDR3 DNA: TGTGCCAGCAGTACGGGACGGGAAAATGAGCAGTTCTTC

V gene: TRBV27
J gene: TRBJ2-7
clone size: many
D gene: NA
CDR3 protein: CASSLQGKSYEQYF
CDR3 DNA: TGTGCCAGCAGTTTACAGGGAAAATCCTACGAGCAGTACTTC

V gene: TRBV6-1
J gene: TRBJ2-5
clone size: NA
D gene: NA
CDR3 protein: CASSETTGGAAVGETQYF
CDR3 DNA: TGTGCCAGCAGTGAAACGACGGGGGGCGCCGCCGTTGGGGAGACCCAGTACTTC

V gene: TRBV7-3
J gene: TRBJ2-7
clone size: NA
D gene: TRBD1
CDR3 protein: CASSPGTGMHEQYF
CDR3 DNA: TGTGCCAGCAGCCCGGGGACAGGGATGCACGAGCAGTACTTC

V gene: TRBV6-1
J gene: TRBJ2-5
clone size: many
D gene: NA
CDR3 protein: CASMEETQYF
CDR3 DNA: TGTGCCAGCATGGAAGAGACCCAGTACTTC

V gene: TRBV7-2
J gene: TRBJ2-3
clone size: once
D gene: TRBD2
CDR3 protein: CASSLELAGGPGDTQYF
CDR3 DNA: TGTGCCAGCAGCTTAGAACTAGCGGGAGGCCCGGGGGATACGCAGTATTTT

V gene: TRBV6-5
J gene: TRBJ2-7
clone size: NA
D gene: NA
CDR3 protein: CASSYFRVPDGYEQYF
CDR3 DNA: TGTGCCAGCAGTTACTTCCGGGTCCCGGATGGGTACGAGCAGTACTTC

V gene: TRBV25-1
J gene: TRBJ1-1
clone size: medium-sized
D gene: NA
CDR3 protein: CASMRGDTEAFF
CDR3 DNA: TGTGCCAGCATGAGAGGGGACACTGAAGCTTTCTTT

V gene: TRBV6-1
J gene: TRBJ1-1
clone size: NA
D gene: NA
CDR3 protein: CASLRGSDTEAFF
CDR3 DNA: TGTGCCAGCCTCAGGGGTTCTGACACTGAAGCTTTCTTT

V gene: TRBV6-1
J gene: TRBJ2-2
clone size: NA
D gene: TRBD2
CDR3 protein: CASSVLGGSSGELFF
CDR3 DNA: TGTGCCAGCAGTGTTTTGGGCGGGAGCTCCGGGGAGCTGTTTTTT

V gene: TRBV20-1
J gene: TRBJ1-1
clone size: NA
D gene: NA
CDR3 protein: CSAKQRNTEAFF
CDR3 DNA: TGCAGTGCAAAACAGAGGAACACTGAAGCTTTCTTT

V gene: TRBV5-5
J gene: TRBJ1-4
clone size: few
D gene: NA
CDR3 protein: CASSQQPRSEKLFF
CDR3 DNA: TGTGCCAGCAGCCAACAACCCAGGAGTGAAAAACTGTTTTTT

V gene: TRBV28
J gene: TRBJ1-1
clone size: many
D gene: TRBD1
CDR3 protein: CASSSRGLTEAFF
CDR3 DNA: TGTGCCAGCAGTTCCAGGGGGCTCACTGAAGCTTTCTTT

V gene: TRBV27
J gene: TRBJ2-7
clone size: many
D gene: NA
CDR3 protein: CASKLSGTTGNEQYF
CDR3 DNA: TGTGCCAGCAAACTGTCCGGGACAACAGGCAACGAGCAGTACTTC

V gene: TRBV6-1
J gene: TRBJ2-1
clone size: many
D gene: TRBD2
CDR3 protein: CASRRLAGNNEQFF
CDR3 DNA: TGTGCCAGCAGAAGACTAGCGGGTAACAATGAGCAGTTCTTC

V gene: TRBV28
J gene: TRBJ2-5
clone size: NA
D gene: NA
CDR3 protein: CASSELQETQYF
CDR3 DNA: TGTGCCAGCAGTGAATTACAAGAGACCCAGTACTTC

V gene: TRBV10-2
J gene: TRBJ1-5
clone size: many
D gene: TRBD1
CDR3 protein: CASSGQGVRQPQHF
CDR3 DNA: TGCGCCAGCAGTGGACAGGGGGTAAGGCAGCCCCAGCATTTT

V gene: TRBV12-3/TRBV12-4
J gene: TRBJ2-5
clone size: many
D gene: TRBD2
CDR3 protein: CASTQREGGTQYF
CDR3 DNA: TGTGCCAGCACCCAAAGGGAGGGAGGGACCCAGTACTTC

V gene: TRBV7-9
J gene: TRBJ2-3
clone size: many
D gene: TRBD2
CDR3 protein: CASSYGLAGDFSTDTQYF
CDR3 DNA: TGTGCCAGCAGCTACGGACTAGCGGGAGATTTCAGCACAGATACGCAGTATTTT

V gene: TRBV28
J gene: TRBJ1-1
clone size: many
D gene: TRBD1
CDR3 protein: CASRLPGQKNTEAFF
CDR3 DNA: TGTGCCAGCAGATTACCGGGACAGAAAAACACTGAAGCTTTCTTT

V gene: TRBV28
J gene: TRBJ1-2
clone size: many
D gene: NA
CDR3 protein: CASSRPGGTGGYTF
CDR3 DNA: TGTGCCAGCAGCCGCCCCGGCGGTACCGGTGGCTACACCTTC

V gene: TRBV4-1
J gene: TRBJ2-5
clone size: few
D gene: NA
CDR3 protein: CASSPRREQETQYF
CDR3 DNA: TGCGCCAGCAGCCCCCGCCGGGAACAAGAGACCCAGTACTTC

V gene: TRBV5-1
J gene: TRBJ2-7
clone size: NA
D gene: NA
CDR3 protein: CASRSTQASYEQYF
CDR3 DNA: TGCGCCAGCAGGTCGACTCAGGCCTCCTACGAGCAGTACTTC

V gene: TRBV4-2
J gene: TRBJ2-7
clone size: many
D gene: TRBD2
CDR3 protein: CASSQSGRAPYEQYF
CDR3 DNA: TGTGCCAGCAGCCAGAGCGGGAGGGCCCCCTACGAGCAGTACTTC

V gene: TRBV5-6
J gene: TRBJ2-1
clone size: few
D gene: TRBD1
CDR3 protein: CASSAGGTGENEQFF
CDR3 DNA: TGTGCCAGCAGCGCCGGGGGGACAGGGGAGAACGAGCAGTTCTTC

V gene: TRBV27
J gene: TRBJ2-7
clone size: few
D gene: TRBD2
CDR3 protein: CASSLQRGVYEQYF
CDR3 DNA: TGTGCCAGCAGTTTGCAGCGGGGCGTCTACGAGCAGTACTTC

V gene: TRBV7-3
J gene: TRBJ2-1
clone size: many
D gene: NA
CDR3 protein: CASSSRQAPYNEQFF
CDR3 DNA: TGTGCCAGCAGCTCTCGACAGGCACCCTACAATGAGCAGTTCTTC

V gene: TRBV9
J gene: TRBJ1-2
clone size: few
D gene: NA
CDR3 protein: CASSVRGDGQAQAYGYTF
CDR3 DNA: TGTGCCAGCAGCGTAAGGGGGGACGGCCAGGCGCAGGCCTATGGCTACACCTTC

V gene: TRBV19
J gene: TRBJ2-2
clone size: few
D gene: NA
CDR3 protein: CASRSRGITLGAGELFF
CDR3 DNA: TGTGCCAGTAGATCACGGGGGATAACTTTAGGGGCCGGGGAGCTGTTTTTT